The T cell receptor beta chain under discussion was sequenced for a study of T cells in Graves' hyperthyroidism and ophthalmopathy. Based on clinical symptoms, serum thyroxine and TRAb, thyroid ultrasound and orbital computed tomography, diagnoses were reached. The CDR3 is 17 residues long. V lost 3 bases to trimming and J lost 0 bases; unmatched junction nucleotides: 9. CDR1 is DFQATT and CDR2 is SNEGSKA in the germline V gene (reference sequence). It was RNA transcripts that yielded the amplified TCR beta CDR3 regions. The HTBI primer set was used in a first-round RT-PCR of the TCR CDR3. TCRdb passed the multiplex PCR reads through MiXCR, listing each CDR3 protein once. This sample yields over 650,000 distinct CDR3 sequences, of which just under 45% are seen a single time; about 7.7% belongs to the top ten.

The chain employs TRBV20-1 and TRBJ2-2, with 8 positions matching TRBD2. The specimen sequenced was peripheral blood or thyroid tissue (not recorded which). The receptor's source is an adult man with Graves' disease, either hyperthyroidism or ophthalmopathy (not recorded which). Here the CDR3 DNA reads TGCAGTGCTAGGCACCAAACTAGCGGCGCGAACACCGGGGAGCTGTTTTTT. Its protein is CSARHQTSGANTGELFF.